One sample yielded the 22 T cell receptor beta chains listed below, sequenced in a study of breast tumors, draining lymph nodes, adjacent tissues. TCRdb re-derived calls from the multiplex PCR reads in MiXCR, one entry per CDR3 protein. The sample lists fewer than 25,000 distinct CDR3 sequences; more than 25% were seen once. The specimen was breast tumor tissue. The origin of the receptors is a female donor with breast cancer. Some clones in this sample may be carry-over from other donors' samples.

The chain is built from TRBV20-1 and TRBJ2-7; D assignment may be TRBD1 or TRBD2 (5 bases each). V lost 6 bases to trimming and J lost 2 bases, with 14 bases between them. The CDR3 is 13 amino acids. The germline V gene has CDR1 DFQATT and CDR2 SNEGSKA (reference sequence). The DNA of the CDR3 is TGCAGTGCCGACTCCGGGGCCACCTACGAGCAGTACTTC. Translation: CSADSGATYEQYF.

This clonotype was found many times. The chain employs TRBV19 and TRBJ2-1, with 10 positions matching TRBD2. V lost 6 bases and J lost 9; bases outside the gene matches: 8. Germline V gives CDR1 LNHDA, CDR2 SQIVND (reference sequence). This CDR3 has 14 amino acids. The CDR3 here is CASSQTGTSVEQFF. The CDR3 nucleotides are TGTGCCAGTAGCCAAACTGGGACTAGCGTTGAGCAGTTCTTC.

This clonotype was observed many times. The chain employs TRBV4-3 and TRBJ2-3; 9 nucleotides match TRBD1. Germline V lookup: CDR1 LGHNA, CDR2 YSLEER. CDR3 length equals 15 residues. V shed 1 base, J shed 2 bases, and the junction held 1 base outside the gene matches. As DNA, the CDR3 is TGCGCCAGCAGCCAAGGGACAGGGGTCACAGATACGCAGTATTTT. It yields the protein CASSQGTGVTDTQYF.

This clonotype was recorded once. The CDR3 carries no conserved terminal phenylalanine or tryptophan, so it likely arises from a read error. The chain links TRBV11-3 to TRBJ2-7; perhaps TRBD2 as D (5 bases). Germline V lookup: CDR1 SGHNT, CDR2 YENEEA. V lost 4 bases and J 5 bases, leaving 9 bases between the germline ends. The CDR3 spans 12 residues. The CDR3, as DNA: TGTGCCAGCAGCTCTAGCCGGGACGAGCAGTACCTC. It yields the protein CASSSSRDEQYL.

This clonotype was found many times. The chain carries TRBV20-1 and TRBJ2-7; 8 positions agree with TRBD1. After removal of 2 bases from V and 0 bases from J, the junction contained 3 bases not matched to a gene. The CDR3 sequence is 14 residues long. Germline-derived CDR1 and CDR2 are DFQATT and SNEGSKA (reference sequence). The CDR3 DNA sequence: TGCAGTGCTAGAACCGACAGGGGCTCCTACGAGCAGTACTTC. Translating gives CSARTDRGSYEQYF.

This clonotype came up many times. V usage is TRBV6-2 or TRBV6-3 and J usage is TRBJ2-3, with no clear D. The CDR3 runs to 16 residues. Deletions cut 0 bases from V and 2 bases from J, with 12 bases between. Germline V CDR1 and CDR2: MNHEY, SVGEGT. CDR3 sequence: CASSYSLREPTDTQYF. As DNA, the CDR3 is TGTGCCAGCAGTTACTCGTTAAGGGAACCCACAGATACGCAGTATTTT.

In this sample, this clonotype turned up once. The chain joins TRBV20-1 to TRBJ2-1, with 10 bases that match TRBD2. Germline-derived CDR1 and CDR2 are DFQATT and SNEGSKA (reference sequence). After removal of 2 bases from V and 0 bases from J, the junction contained 1 base not matched to a gene. The CDR3 sequence is 15 residues long. CDR3 sequence: CSARSGRGSYNEQFF. The CDR3 DNA reads as TGCAGTGCTAGAAGCGGGAGGGGCTCCTACAATGAGCAGTTCTTC.

This clonotype was observed many times. The chain combines TRBV20-1 with TRBJ2-7, with D unclear. CDR3 length: 14 amino acids. The V and J ends lost 0 bases and 2 bases respectively, with 11 bases between them. Germline values: CDR1 DFQATT, CDR2 SNEGSKA (reference sequence). The CDR3: CSARDLHTAYEQYF. CDR3 DNA: TGCAGTGCTAGAGATCTTCACACCGCCTACGAGCAGTACTTC.

This clonotype appeared many times. This chain joins TRBV28 and TRBJ2-5, with unresolved D. The CDR3 runs to 13 residues. Germline V gives CDR1 MDHEN, CDR2 SYDVKM. Between the trimmed V and J ends, which lost 3 bases and 5 bases, there was a span of 10 bases. CDR3 nucleotide sequence: TGTGCCAGCAGTTTGCCCGTCGGGGAGACCCAGTACTTC. It yields the protein CASSLPVGETQYF.

This clonotype was recorded at least ten times. V usage is TRBV6-1 and J usage is TRBJ1-2; D might be TRBD1 (6 bases). V was shortened by 8 bases and J by 4 bases, with 20 bases between the two germline ends. Per germline, CDR1 MNHNS and CDR2 SASEGT. The CDR3 loop spans 15 amino acids. The CDR3 protein is CASYLRGSQPYGYTF. The CDR3 DNA sequence: TGTGCCAGCTACCTAAGGGGGTCGCAGCCCTATGGCTACACCTTC.

Many counts were recorded for this clonotype. J is TRBJ1-2 and V is TRBV5-1, with a tentative D call TRBD1 (5 bases). Trimming took 0 bases from V and 5 from J, leaving 11 bases between them. The CDR3 runs 14 residues. CDR1 and CDR2 (germline): SGHRS, YFSETQ. The CDR3 DNA reads as TGCGCCAGCAGCTTGGCCACGGGACCGTATGGCTACACCTTC. Translating gives CASSLATGPYGYTF.

This clonotype occurred many times. The J gene is TRBJ1-2, the V gene TRBV13; maybe TRBD1 (5 bases). The CDR3 is 15 amino acids. Trimming removed 0 bases from V and 8 bases from J, with 16 bases in between. CDR1 is PRHDT and CDR2 is FYEKMQ in the germline V gene (reference sequence). CDR3 coding DNA: TGTGCCAGCAGCTTAGGCCTAAGACAGACCCTGGGCTACACCTTC. It translates to CASSLGLRQTLGYTF.

This clonotype was detected ten times or more. This chain connects TRBV4-2 to TRBJ2-7, with 7 nucleotides matching TRBD2. CDR3 length equals 14 residues. Germline CDR1 reads LGHNA; CDR2 reads YNFKEQ. The J segment lost 3 bases and the V segment lost 0 bases, leaving 2 bases of the junction unmatched. The CDR3, as DNA: TGTGCCAGCAGCCAAGAGGGCGGGAGCTACGAGCAGTACTTC. This encodes CASSQEGGSYEQYF.

This clonotype was picked up many times. The chain uses TRBV20-1 and TRBJ2-5, with 9 bases aligning to TRBD2. Per the germline V gene, CDR1 is DFQATT and CDR2 is SNEGSKA (reference sequence). Losses at the gene ends were 3 bases for V and 4 bases for J; bases not matched to a gene: 3. There are 13 residues in the CDR3. CDR3 bases: TGCAGTGCTAGGGGGACTAGCCGAGAGACCCAGTACTTC. Protein: CSARGTSRETQYF.

This clonotype was seen at least ten times. The chain employs TRBV4-2 and TRBJ2-3; TRBD2 aligns across 10 bases. The trim removed 0 bases at V and 5 bases at J, leaving 11 bases unmatched. This CDR3 is 18 amino acids long. Germline CDR1 and CDR2: LGHNA and YNFKEQ. The CDR3 is CASSQDWTAGGPRDTQYF. DNA for the CDR3: TGTGCCAGCAGCCAAGATTGGACAGCGGGAGGGCCAAGAGATACGCAGTATTTT.

This clonotype was seen many times. This chain connects TRBV19 to TRBJ1-2, with a possible D match to TRBD1 (6 bases). Germline assignment: CDR1 LNHDA and CDR2 SQIVND (reference sequence). Trimming pared 3 bases from V and 6 bases from J, leaving 11 bases between. This CDR3 is built from 13 residues. CDR3 coding DNA: TGTGCCAGTAGTATGACCAGGGGCAATGGCTACACCTTC. Protein: CASSMTRGNGYTF.

This clonotype has a count of ten or more. This chain uses TRBV5-1 with TRBJ2-2; no firm D call. V was clipped by 3 bases and J by 0 bases, with 18 bases between them. Germline V gene sequence: CDR1 SGHRS, CDR2 YFSETQ. The CDR3 spans 18 residues. The CDR3 DNA reads as TGCGCCAGCAGCTCCAGAGTTAGAGACTTTTCGAACACCGGGGAGCTGTTTTTT. It codes for CASSSRVRDFSNTGELFF.

A remark on this clonotype: Being one base from a much bigger clone, this may be a read error. The rearrangement links TRBV13 to TRBJ1-2, with D maybe TRBD1 (6 bases). Germline lookup yields CDR1 PRHDT and CDR2 FYEKMQ (reference sequence). This CDR3 is built from 15 residues. CDR3 residues: CASSLVKSGGYSYTF. Here the CDR3 DNA reads TGTGCCAGCAGCTTAGTCAAGTCGGGGGGCTATAGCTACACCTTC.

This chain links TRBV20-1 with TRBJ2-1; D unclear. The CDR3 loop spans 10 amino acids. Trimming removed 6 bases at V and 7 bases at J, with 7 bases between. Germline lookup yields CDR1 DFQATT and CDR2 SNEGSKA (reference sequence). The CDR3 loop is CSADRNEQFF. CDR3 in DNA: TGCAGTGCGGACCGGAATGAGCAGTTCTTC.

This clonotype was counted at least ten times. The genes are TRBV4-1 and TRBJ2-3; D call uncertain. Germline V gives CDR1 MGHRA, CDR2 YSYEKL. Trimming cost V 4 bases and J 8 bases, with 13 bases left between them. The CDR3 is 13 amino acids. CDR3 residues: CASSLLSQVTQYF. The DNA for the CDR3 is TGCGCCAGCAGCCTACTCTCGCAAGTTACGCAGTATTTT.

This clonotype was seen repeatedly, ten times or more. The chain couples TRBV5-1 to TRBJ2-3, with 12 bases identical to TRBD2. Germline loops: CDR1 SGHRS, CDR2 YFSETQ. The CDR3 is 15 amino acids. V was pared by 2 bases and J by 4 bases, with 2 bases of the junction left unmatched. The CDR3, as DNA: TGCGCCAGCAGCTTCGGGACTAGCGGGCCAGATACGCAGTATTTT. It translates to CASSFGTSGPDTQYF.

The rearrangement uses TRBV5-1 and TRBJ2-1; 9 nucleotides agree with TRBD1. From germline, CDR1 is SGHRS and CDR2 YFSETQ. This CDR3 is built from 14 residues. V lost 5 bases and J lost 4; bases outside the gene matches: 4. This chain's CDR3 is CASRAGTGYNEQFF. CDR3 nucleotides: TGCGCCAGCAGAGCCGGGACAGGGTACAATGAGCAGTTCTTC.